These T cell receptor beta chains were read from a single sample in a study of response to subunit inactivated influenza vaccine. TCRdb reprocessed the RT-PCR reads with MiXCR, giving one entry per CDR3 protein. The profile shows about 650,000 distinct CDR3 sequences, less than 15% of them singletons. The source material was PBMCs from blood, sampled approximately 15 days before vaccination. Source of these receptors: a man aged 45-65 years who received an inactivated influenza vaccine. The CDR3 runs from the conserved cysteine through the conserved F or W. Fields, in order: clone size, D gene, V gene, J gene, CDR3 protein, CDR3 DNA. The D gene is left open where the match is weak. Size is stated for part of the rows, as once, few or many counts, or as a class when the clone is expanded.

.	.	TRBV6-2/TRBV6-3	TRBJ2-7	CASRRGRDIWEQYF	TGTGCTAGCAGGCGGGGCAGGGACATCTGGGAGCAGTACTTC
.	.	TRBV20-1	TRBJ2-7	CSESGQLNEQYF	TGCAGTGAATCGGGGCAGTTGAACGAGCAGTACTTC
many	.	TRBV20-1	TRBJ1-6	CSAFPQGISNSPLHF	TGCAGTGCCTTTCCCCAAGGGATTAGTAATTCACCCCTCCACTTT
many	TRBD1	TRBV4-3	TRBJ2-7	CASSRSGTGAYEQYF	TGCGCCAGCAGCCGTTCCGGGACAGGGGCCTACGAGCAGTACTTC
many	TRBD1	TRBV5-1	TRBJ2-1	CASSFGQGSRNEQFF	TGCGCCAGCAGCTTCGGACAGGGGTCAAGAAATGAGCAGTTCTTC
.	.	TRBV6-1	TRBJ2-1	CASSRTRDLSYNEQFF	TGTGCCAGCAGTCGCACGAGGGATTTGTCGTACAATGAGCAGTTCTTC
few	.	TRBV2	TRBJ1-6	CASILDLYNSPLHF	TGTGCCAGCATCCTGGACCTCTATAATTCACCCCTCCACTTT
.	TRBD1	TRBV28	TRBJ2-7	CASRIGGTGTHEQYF	TGTGCCAGCAGGATAGGGGGGACAGGGACTCACGAGCAGTACTTC
.	TRBD2	TRBV28	TRBJ2-4	CASSLLRLAGGQLAKNIQYF	TGTGCCAGCAGTTTACTGAGACTAGCGGGGGGCCAGTTAGCCAAAAACATTCAGTACTTC
.	.	TRBV5-1	TRBJ2-5	CASSASGAPSETQYF	TGCGCCAGCAGCGCGTCAGGGGCCCCCTCGGAGACCCAGTACTTC
.	TRBD2	TRBV20-1	TRBJ2-3	CSARDPREGGTQYF	TGCAGTGCTAGAGATCCCAGGGAGGGTGGTACGCAGTATTTT
many	TRBD2	TRBV4-3	TRBJ2-3	CASSQEGASGGTDTQYF	TGCGCCAGCAGCCAAGAAGGGGCTAGCGGGGGCACAGATACGCAGTATTTT
.	.	TRBV3-1	TRBJ1-1	CASSQEWIRGPNTEAFF	TGTGCCAGCAGCCAAGAATGGATAAGGGGACCGAACACTGAAGCTTTCTTT
many	TRBD1	TRBV5-6	TRBJ2-7	CASSNLQGESPYEQYF	TGTGCCAGCAGCAATTTACAGGGGGAATCCCCCTACGAGCAGTACTTC
few	.	TRBV9	TRBJ2-1	CASSGQNTVEQFF	TGTGCCAGCAGCGGACAGAATACAGTAGAGCAGTTCTTC
many	TRBD2	TRBV4-2	TRBJ2-7	CASSQDWAGGPSNEQYF	TGTGCCAGCAGCCAAGATTGGGCGGGAGGGCCCTCCAACGAGCAGTACTTC
many	TRBD1	TRBV5-6	TRBJ2-2	CASSGAGTGRTGELFF	TGTGCCAGCAGCGGGGCAGGGACAGGGCGAACCGGGGAGCTGTTTTTT
.	.	TRBV9	TRBJ1-1	CASSVETDTEAFF	TGTGCCAGCAGCGTAGAAACGGACACTGAAGCTTTCTTT